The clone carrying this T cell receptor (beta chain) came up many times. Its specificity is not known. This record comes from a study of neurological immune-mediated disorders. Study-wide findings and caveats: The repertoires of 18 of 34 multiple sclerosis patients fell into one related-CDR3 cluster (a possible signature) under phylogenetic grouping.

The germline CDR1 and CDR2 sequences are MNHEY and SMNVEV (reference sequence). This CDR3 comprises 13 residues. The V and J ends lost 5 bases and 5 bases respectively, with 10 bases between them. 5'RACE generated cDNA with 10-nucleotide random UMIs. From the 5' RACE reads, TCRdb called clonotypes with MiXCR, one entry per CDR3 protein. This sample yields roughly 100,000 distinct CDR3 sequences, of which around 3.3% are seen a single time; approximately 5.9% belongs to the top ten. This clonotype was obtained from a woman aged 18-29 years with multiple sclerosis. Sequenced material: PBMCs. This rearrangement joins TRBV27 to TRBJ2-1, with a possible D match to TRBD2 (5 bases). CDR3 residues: CASSGTGDNEQFF. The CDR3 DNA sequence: TGTGCCAGCAGTGGAACCGGGGACAATGAGCAGTTCTTC.